The 13 T cell receptor beta chains listed next were all sequenced from one sample in a study of blood T cell repertoires in COVID-19. The protocol was immunoSEQ multiplex PCR, while the TCRdb copy is restricted to in-frame clones and leaves out a portion. This sample has approximately 90,000 clones, with about 84% found just once. The sequencing sample was made of peripheral blood. The receptor set was obtained from a man older than 75 with active or convalescent COVID-19.

The chain uses TRBV12-5 and TRBJ2-2; 10 nucleotides agree with TRBD1. V lost 4 bases, J lost 5 bases, and 10 bases stayed unmatched. Germline V gene lookup returns CDR1 LGHNT and CDR2 FRNRAP. The CDR3 has 17 amino acids. The CDR3 DNA follows: TGTGCTAGTGGTTCGTCCGGGACAGGGGCCCAAACCGGGGAGCTGTTTTTT. This codes for CASGSSGTGAQTGELFF. Full variable domain (outside the CDR3, taken from reference TRBV12-5 and TRBJ2-2): DARVTQTPRHKVTEMGQEVTMRCQPILGHNTVFWYRQTMMQGLELLAYFRNRAPLDDSGMPKDRFSAEMPDATLATLKIQPSEPRDSAVYFCASGSSGTGAQTGELFFGEGSRLTVL.

V usage is TRBV24-1 and J usage is TRBJ2-2; D not certain. This CDR3 is built from 14 residues. Germline CDR1 reads KGHDR; CDR2 reads SFDVKD. V was shortened by 5 bases and J by 0 bases, with 6 bases between the two germline ends. CDR3 amino acids: CATSGSPNTGELFF. The CDR3 nucleotides read TGTGCCACCAGTGGGAGTCCGAACACCGGGGAGCTGTTTTTT.

The rearrangement links TRBV29-1 to TRBJ1-5; 12 bases map to TRBD1. The V gene end was trimmed by 6 bases and the J gene end by 0 bases; junction bases not matched to a gene: 3. This CDR3 is 15 amino acids long. Germline V gene data show CDR1 as SQVTM and CDR2 as ANQGSEA. The DNA for the CDR3 is TGCAGCGTGGGACAGGGGGCTAATAGCAATCAGCCCCAGCATTTT. This translates into CSVGQGANSNQPQHF. Supplemented by reference TRBV29-1 and TRBJ1-5, the full variable domain reads SAVISQKPSRDICQRGTSLTIQCQVDSQVTMMFWYRQQPGQSLTLIATANQGSEATYESGFVIDKFPISRPNLTFSTLTVSNMSPEDSSIYLCSVGQGANSNQPQHFGDGTRLSIL.

The count of this clone is one. This chain connects TRBV6-5 to TRBJ2-7; 10 bases match TRBD1. V lost 7 bases and J lost 2; bases outside the gene matches: 5. There are 14 residues in the CDR3. CDR1 and CDR2 (germline): MNHEY, SVGAGI. CDR3 bases: TGTGCCAGCATGATGGACAGGGGGGCCTACGAGCAGTACTTC. This codes for CASMMDRGAYEQYF.

The chain recombines TRBV16 with TRBJ1-5, with a possible D match to TRBD1 (5 bases). The CDR3 length is 15 residues. Trimming took 0 bases from V and 6 from J, leaving 12 bases between them. Germline V gene sequence: CDR1 KGHSY, CDR2 FQNENV. In DNA, the CDR3 is TGTGCCAGCAGCCAATCGTCAGGGATCGGTCAGCCCCAGCATTTT. Translation gives CASSQSSGIGQPQHF.

V gene TRBV9 combines with J gene TRBJ1-6, with TRBD1 matching 9 bases. The CDR3 length is 15 residues. V lost 4 bases and J lost 6; bases outside the gene matches: 5. Germline V CDR1 and CDR2: SGDLS, YYNGEE. In DNA form, the CDR3 reads TGTGCCAGCAGCCTTGGACAGGGGCGTAATTCACCCCTCCACTTT. Translating gives CASSLGQGRNSPLHF. The full variable domain, completed using reference TRBV9 and TRBJ1-6, is DSGVTQTPKHLITATGQRVTLRCSPRSGDLSVYWYQQSLDQGLQFLIQYYNGEERAKGNILERFSAQQFPDLHSELNLSSLELGDSALYFCASSLGQGRNSPLHFGNGTRLTVT.

A note on this clone: Within the sample, other DNA sequences also encode this same CDR3. The chain combines TRBV5-1 with TRBJ1-5; no definite D call. There are 15 residues in the CDR3. V was cut by 0 bases and J by 1 base, with 8 bases left in between. Per germline, CDR1 SGHRS and CDR2 YFSETQ. In DNA, the CDR3 is TGCGCCAGCAGCTTGGATGGCGGGAGCAATCAGCCCCAGCATTTT. It codes for CASSLDGGSNQPQHF.

The chain combines TRBV7-2 with TRBJ2-7; 11 bases align to TRBD1. V gave up 3 bases and J gave up 3 bases; unmatched junction bases: 10. Germline CDR1 and CDR2: SGHTA and FQGNSA. CDR3 length equals 17 residues. The CDR3 coding sequence is TGTGCCAGCAGCTTCTACAGGGTGGGGACAGGGGGCTACGAGCAGTACTTC. Translated, it gives CASSFYRVGTGGYEQYF.

DNA for the CDR3: TGTGCCAGCAGCTTGTTCCGGGGCACAGATACGCAGTATTTT. This gives the protein CASSLFRGTDTQYF. The J gene is TRBJ2-3, the V gene TRBV5-6; D call uncertain. Trimming took 1 base from V and 1 from J, leaving 7 bases between them. The germline CDR1 and CDR2 sequences are SGHDT and YYEEEE. The CDR3 length is 14 residues.

The CDR3 bases are TGTGCCATCAGTGAGATCCGGGGGGGCCGCAATGAGCAGTTCTTC. This encodes CAISEIRGGRNEQFF. The chain couples TRBV10-3 to TRBJ2-1; TRBD2 aligns across 8 bases. Germline CDR1 reads ENHRY; CDR2 reads SYGVKD. The CDR3 has 15 residues. V shed 2 bases and J 6 bases; nucleotides not matched to a gene: 6.

CDR3 sequence (DNA): TGTGCCAGCAGCTTGTATCCAGGGACAGATCAGCCCCAGCATTTT. Encoded protein: CASSLYPGTDQPQHF. The rearrangement links TRBV5-5 to TRBJ1-5; 7 bases align to TRBD1. The CDR3 loop spans 15 amino acids. Germline trimming cut 1 base from V and 5 bases from J; bases unmatched to any gene: 6. From germline, CDR1 is SGHKS and CDR2 YYEKEE (reference sequence).

The chain uses TRBV7-3 and TRBJ1-3; D may be TRBD1 (5 bases). This CDR3 is 11 amino acids long. CDR1 and CDR2 (germline): SGHTA, FQGTGA. The V and J ends lost 11 bases and 1 base respectively, with 6 bases between them. The CDR3 spells CASGSGNTIYF. CDR3 coding DNA: TGTGCCTCAGGGTCTGGAAACACCATATATTTT.

In this sample, this clone turned up once. This sequence joins TRBV7-8 and TRBJ2-7; 7 nucleotides align to TRBD1. The CDR3 spans 14 residues. J lost 3 bases, V lost 5 bases, and 7 bases had no gene match. Germline CDR1 and CDR2: SGHVS and FQNEAQ. The CDR3 loop is CASSKTGTDYEQYF. The CDR3 DNA reads TGTGCCAGCAGCAAAACCGGGACAGACTACGAGCAGTACTTC. Based on the CDR3 plus reference TRBV7-8 and TRBJ2-7, the full variable domain is GAGVSQSPRYKVAKRGQDVALRCDPISGHVSLFWYQQALGQGPEFLTYFQNEAQLDKSGLPSDRFFAERPEGSVSTLKIQRTQQEDSAVYLCASSKTGTDYEQYFGPGTRLTVT.